These T cell receptor beta chains were read from a single sample in a study of shared clonotypes between healthy human individuals. Produced via immunoSEQ multiplex PCR; TCRdb's table is partial and in-frame only. The table lists about 1 million clones, roughly 80% of them singletons. The material sequenced was memory CD4+ T cells sorted from blood. Receptors originate from a man between 18 and 29 years old in good health. The CDR3 runs from the conserved cysteine through the conserved F or W. Fields, in order: J gene, D gene, clone size, V gene, CDR3 protein, CDR3 DNA. D genes are given only for firm matches. A row's size may be missing; if present it is once, few, many or a size class.

>TRBJ2-1|-|-|TRBV10-3
CAISGGRRGPLNEQFF
TGTGCCATCAGTGGAGGAAGGAGGGGGCCCCTCAATGAGCAGTTCTTC
>TRBJ2-5|TRBD1|once|TRBV11-2
CASSSQGVRETQYF
TGTGCCAGCAGCTCCCAGGGGGTGAGGGAGACCCAGTACTTC
>TRBJ2-3|TRBD2|-|TRBV25-1
CASYLSSGGTDTQYF
TGTGCCAGCTACCTCTCTAGCGGGGGTACAGATACGCAGTATTTT
>TRBJ2-3|-|-|TRBV7-2
CASSLDVDTQYF
TGTGCCAGCAGCTTAGATGTAGATACGCAGTATTTT
>TRBJ2-7|TRBD1|-|TRBV5-1
CASSPDGQGNYEQYF
TGCGCCAGCAGCCCCGACGGACAGGGGAACTACGAGCAGTACTTC
>TRBJ1-4|-|once|TRBV14
CASSQPAATNEKLFF
TGTGCCAGCAGCCAACCGGCTGCAACTAATGAAAAACTGTTTTTT
>TRBJ2-3|TRBD2|-|TRBV6-1
CASSEVTSGGRDTQYF
TGTGCCAGCAGTGAAGTAACTAGCGGAGGGAGAGATACGCAGTATTTT
>TRBJ1-5|-|-|TRBV7-2
CASSRNQPQHF
TGTGCCAGCAGTAGGAATCAGCCCCAGCATTTT
>TRBJ2-6|-|-|TRBV5-4
CASSPPGAGALSGANVLTF
TGTGCCAGCAGCCCCCCGGGGGCAGGGGCCCTCTCTGGGGCCAACGTCCTGACTTTC
>TRBJ1-2|TRBD1|few|TRBV30
CAWGTGGGAGYTF
TGTGCCTGGGGGACAGGGGGTGGAGCTGGCTACACCTTC
>TRBJ2-2|TRBD2|-|TRBV7-9
CASSHRLAENTGELFF
TGTGCCAGCAGCCACCGACTAGCGGAGAACACCGGGGAGCTGTTTTTT
>TRBJ2-3|TRBD2|-|TRBV11-2
CASSSALVAGLSTDTQYF
TGTGCCAGCAGCTCCGCCCTGGTAGCGGGTCTTAGCACAGATACGCAGTATTTT
>TRBJ1-6|-|many|TRBV2
CASSARVTPDGGHF
TGTGCCAGCAGTGCCCGGGTGACTCCGGACGGGGGTCACTTT
>TRBJ2-7|TRBD2|-|TRBV13
CASSSLAGPPYEQYF
TGTGCCAGCAGCTCCCTAGCGGGACCCCCCTACGAGCAGTACTTC
>TRBJ1-1|-|-|TRBV11-2
CASSHRVGAEMNTEAFF
TGTGCCAGCAGCCATAGGGTGGGGGCAGAGATGAACACTGAAGCTTTCTTT